Detailed here is one T cell receptor (beta chain). The CDR3 has 11 amino acids. Trimming removed 4 bases at V and 7 bases at J, with 5 bases between. The germline gives CDR1 MDHEN, CDR2 SYDVKM. The data were taken from a study of PD-1 blockade in classical Hodgkin lymphoma. Relapses following autologous stem cell transplantation were seen in all patients, with brentuximab vedotin exposure varying. The table came from immunoSEQ multiplex PCR; TCRdb's copy has only in-frame clones and leaves some out. The sample holds 40,000 to 50,000 clones, about 74% seen once. This specimen consisted of peripheral blood mononuclear cells (PBMCs), obtained at baseline. The clonotype was recovered from a human donor with classical Hodgkin lymphoma. The chain is built from TRBV28 and TRBJ1-5, with D unresolved. CDR3 amino acids: CASSSVQPQHF. CDR3 nucleotide sequence: TGTGCCAGCAGTTCCGTACAGCCCCAGCATTTT.